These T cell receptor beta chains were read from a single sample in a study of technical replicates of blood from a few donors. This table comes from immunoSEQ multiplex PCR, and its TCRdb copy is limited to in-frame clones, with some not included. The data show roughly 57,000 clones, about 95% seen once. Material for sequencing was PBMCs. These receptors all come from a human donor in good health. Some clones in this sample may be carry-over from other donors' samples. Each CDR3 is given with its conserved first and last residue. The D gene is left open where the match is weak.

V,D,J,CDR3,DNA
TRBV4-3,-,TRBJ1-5,CASSQDLKRSNQPQHF,TGCGCCAGCAGCCAAGATCTTAAACGGAGCAATCAGCCCCAGCATTTT
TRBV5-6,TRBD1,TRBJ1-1,CASSLEGQGTVTEAFF,TGTGCCAGCAGCCTAGAGGGACAGGGGACTGTCACTGAAGCTTTCTTT
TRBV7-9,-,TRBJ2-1,CASSLVLTYNEQFF,TGTGCCAGCAGCTTAGTGCTAACCTACAATGAGCAGTTCTTC
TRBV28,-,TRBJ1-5,CASSLLQRYSNQPQHF,TGTGCCAGCAGTTTATTACAGAGATATAGCAATCAGCCCCAGCATTTT
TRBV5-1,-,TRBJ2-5,CASSLHRGGFETQYF,TGCGCCAGCAGCTTGCACAGGGGAGGTTTTGAGACCCAGTACTTC
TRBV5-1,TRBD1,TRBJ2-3,CASSNRDRSTLGTDTQYF,TGCGCCAGCAGCAATAGGGACAGATCCACCTTGGGAACAGATACGCAGTATTTT
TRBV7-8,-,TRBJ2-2,CASSNSRNTGELFF,TGTGCCAGCAGCAACTCGAGAAACACCGGGGAGCTGTTTTTT
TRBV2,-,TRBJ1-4,CASSETGRGLNEKLFF,TGTGCCAGCAGTGAAACAGGGAGGGGTCTTAACGAAAAACTGTTTTTT
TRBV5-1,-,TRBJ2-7,CASSLVGREQYF,TGCGCCAGCAGCTTGGTGGGGAGAGAGCAGTACTTC
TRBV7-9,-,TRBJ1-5,CASSLGDRAGQPQHF,TGTGCCAGCAGCTTAGGTGATAGGGCGGGTCAGCCCCAGCATTTT
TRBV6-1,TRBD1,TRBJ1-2,CASSEIGTGGAYGYTF,TGTGCCAGCAGTGAAATCGGGACAGGGGGCGCCTATGGCTACACCTTC
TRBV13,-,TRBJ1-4,CASSVRRHFLNEKLFF,TGTGCCAGCAGTGTCCGGCGGCATTTTCTTAATGAAAAACTGTTTTTT
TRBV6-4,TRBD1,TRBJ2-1,CASSDSPGQGGNEQFF,TGTGCCAGCAGTGACTCCCCGGGACAGGGTGGTAATGAGCAGTTCTTC
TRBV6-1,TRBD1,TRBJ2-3,CASTYGQGRDTQYF,TGTGCCAGCACCTACGGACAGGGAAGAGATACGCAGTATTTT